A single T cell receptor beta chain is shown here with its context. This sample was taken from a study of CD39 and CD103 CD8 tumor-infiltrating T cells. TCRdb's copy holds only in-frame clones and misses some; the assay was immunoSEQ multiplex PCR. In the table there are 2,500 to 3,000 clones, about 83% of which are singletons. CDR3 length: 15 amino acids. Germline lookup yields CDR1 SGHRS and CDR2 YFSETQ. V was cut by 1 base and J by 10 bases, with 20 bases left in between. This chain joins TRBV5-1 and TRBJ1-2; a weak D match, TRBD1 (5 bases). This clonotype originated in a human donor with head and neck squamous cell carcinoma. The material sequenced was CD39- CD103- CD8+ T cells sorted from the tumor. The subset was: CD103-CD39- double-negative CD45RA- CD8 T cells. CDR3 in amino acids: CASSLLAGWGRYYTF. For the CDR3, the DNA is TGCGCCAGCAGCTTGTTAGCGGGCTGGGGGAGGTACTACACCTTC.